These T cell receptor beta chains were read from a single sample in a study of T cell clones after liver transplantation. The protocol was immunoSEQ multiplex PCR, while the TCRdb copy is restricted to in-frame clones and leaves out a portion. Of tens of thousands of clones in the sample, 71% were seen once. The source material was CD4+ T cells from blood, sampled before liver transplant. All receptors derive from a human donor who received a liver transplant. CDR3s leave out the opening cysteine and the closing phenylalanine or tryptophan. D genes are given only for firm matches. Expanded clones are given a class, and other clones once, few, many or no size at all.

>NA|TRBJ1-3|TRBV11-2|NA|14
ASSPRESSSGNTIY
>NA|TRBJ1-2|TRBV5-1|NA|11
ASSLQERDGYT
>NA|TRBJ2-1|TRBV11-3|NA|13
ASSPGGQGYNEQF
>medium-sized|TRBJ1-6|TRBV6-1|TRBD1|13
ASRLVRDRNSPLH
>once|TRBJ1-5|TRBV19|NA|13
ATSWGERENQPQH
>NA|TRBJ2-1|TRBV7-7|TRBD1|13
ASSLNGGQGSTQF
>many|TRBJ2-1|TRBV29-1|NA|10
SVVPRSDEQF
>NA|TRBJ2-1|TRBV10-1|TRBD1|11
ASQGQGINEQF
>NA|TRBJ2-3|TRBV5-1|NA|13
ASSPGTLLTDTQY
>NA|TRBJ2-6|TRBV6-6|NA|13
ASTFTASGANVLT
>NA|TRBJ2-2|TRBV5-1|TRBD1|14
ASSSWGQGDTGELF
>NA|TRBJ2-2|TRBV6-5|TRBD1|13
ASRSGTGVIGELF
>many|TRBJ1-6|TRBV9|TRBD1|13
ASSSRDRALSPLH
>NA|TRBJ2-7|TRBV5-5|TRBD1|14
ASRSGTGGPTYEQY
>NA|TRBJ1-6|TRBV19|NA|12
ASSWRADNSPLH
>NA|TRBJ1-6|TRBV5-1|NA|13
ASSLDGADNSPLH
>many|TRBJ2-1|TRBV7-9|NA|14
ASSLLVKSSYNEQF
>NA|TRBJ1-5|TRBV7-8|NA|13
ASSSTGPSNQPQH
>few|TRBJ1-6|TRBV11-2|NA|12
ASSLRVRDSPLH
>NA|TRBJ1-1|TRBV2|NA|11
ASSPGGNTEAF
>NA|TRBJ1-6|TRBV6-1|TRBD1|11
AGGTDPNSPLH
>once|TRBJ1-5|TRBV29-1|NA|11
SARGGGDQPQH
>NA|TRBJ2-7|TRBV28|TRBD1|12
ASSSAQGAYEQY
>NA|TRBJ2-7|TRBV19|TRBD1|12
ASNQPGQGNEQY
>once|TRBJ2-7|TRBV19|TRBD1|12
ASRNRDRDYEQY
>few|TRBJ1-1|TRBV2|NA|11
ASLGTLNTEAF
>NA|TRBJ1-2|TRBV10-3|TRBD1|11
AIRGSGGYGYT
>NA|TRBJ2-7|TRBV27|TRBD1|12
ASSSVQGFGEQY
>NA|TRBJ2-7|TRBV7-2|TRBD1|11
ASRGTGGYEQY
>NA|TRBJ1-2|TRBV19|NA|13
ASSSQPGAHDGYT
>NA|TRBJ1-3|TRBV2|NA|13
ASSADSLEGNTIY
>NA|TRBJ2-7|TRBV2|TRBD2|11
ASSEWDYYEQY
>once|TRBJ2-3|TRBV6-1|NA|12
ASSPTRSTDTQY
>NA|TRBJ1-6|TRBV18|TRBD1|12
ASFSDRGASPLH
>NA|TRBJ2-7|TRBV5-1|NA|10
ASSISSYEQY
>NA|TRBJ1-2|TRBV27|NA|11
ASSFRDRYGYT
>NA|TRBJ1-6|TRBV5-5|NA|13
ASSPWTTRDSPLH
>NA|TRBJ1-2|TRBV4-1|NA|11
ASSQVQVYGYT
>once|TRBJ1-4|TRBV7-2|NA|13
ASSLEAGNRGKLF
>NA|TRBJ1-5|TRBV2|NA|13
ASSHRENSNQPQH
>once|TRBJ2-2|TRBV2|TRBD1|12
ASTGTGTTGELF
>NA|TRBJ2-5|TRBV6-5|TRBD1|13
ASSRNHRGDETQY
>NA|TRBJ2-7|TRBV7-2|NA|13
ASSQRGLSSYEQY
>NA|TRBJ1-6|TRBV18|NA|12
ASSTGGDNSPLH
>NA|TRBJ1-2|TRBV30|TRBD1|11
AWTLDRGGGYT